Below, one T cell receptor beta chain is given with its context. Antigen unknown. Sequencing was performed with immunoSEQ multiplex PCR; in TCRdb, only in-frame clones are kept and a portion is missing. In the table there are some 76,000 clones, about nine tenths of which are singletons. Deletions cut 0 bases from V and 7 bases from J, with 17 bases between. This CDR3 spans 16 amino acids. The germline gives CDR1 SGDLS, CDR2 YYNGEE. This sample stems from a study of graft-versus-host responses after intestinal transplantation. Study-level background: The whole recipient group had anti-thymocyte globulin induction followed by tacrolimus and steroids for around 3 years. Notes on the study in general: Marrow from the recipient contained GvH clones, some of which had appeared first in ileum or blood. Allograft graft-versus-host to host-versus-graft clonal ratios ran high in patients with graft-donor T cell macrochimerism.

The source material was unstimulated CD8+ T cells sorted from spleen or lymph node cells, sampled before transplant. This TCR came from a human donor who was the organ donor for an intestinal transplant. V and J are TRBV9 and TRBJ1-5; no reliable D call. CDR3 loop: CASSVDPGPSRQPQHF. CDR3 in DNA: TGTGCCAGCAGCGTAGATCCGGGTCCGTCGAGACAGCCCCAGCATTTT.